Listed below are T cell receptor beta chains from one sample, sequenced in a study of long-term antiretroviral therapy in people with HIV. Data came from immunoSEQ multiplex PCR; TCRdb stores just in-frame clones and leaves some out. This sample carries around 28,000 clones, around 84% of them seen once, and the ten largest clones take 8.5% to 10%. Sequenced here: unsorted PBMCs, sampled 2.3 years after starting antiretroviral therapy. The origin of the receptors is a man between 35 and 55 years old with HIV. Both conserved end residues are part of each CDR3. D genes are given only for firm matches. The size of a clone is reported for some rows only, either as once, few or many, or as a class for expanded clones.

v_gene,j_gene,d_gene,abundance,CDR3aa,CDR3nt
TRBV7-8,TRBJ2-3,-,-,CASSPRRPSTDTQYF,TGTGCCAGCAGCCCCCGCCGCCCCAGCACAGATACGCAGTATTTT
TRBV6-1,TRBJ2-7,TRBD1,-,CASSARDSHEQYF,TGTGCCAGCAGTGCCCGGGACAGCCACGAGCAGTACTTC
TRBV27,TRBJ2-7,TRBD1,-,CASSGTGSSYEQYF,TGTGCCAGCAGTGGGACAGGGAGCTCCTACGAGCAGTACTTC
TRBV5-1,TRBJ2-3,-,-,CASSPPGSGSTDTQYF,TGCGCCAGCAGCCCCCCGGGTAGCGGTAGCACAGATACGCAGTATTTT
TRBV2,TRBJ1-1,-,-,CASSGGAALNTEAFF,TGTGCCAGCTCCGGCGGAGCAGCTTTGAACACTGAAGCTTTCTTT
TRBV29-1,TRBJ1-2,-,once,CSVEDRDIQGYTF,TGCAGCGTTGAAGACCGGGACATCCAGGGCTACACCTTC
TRBV7-9,TRBJ1-2,-,-,CASSLIQGWYGYTF,TGTGCCAGCAGCTTGATACAGGGCTGGTATGGCTACACCTTC
TRBV7-9,TRBJ1-1,-,-,CASSLGQGSTEAFF,TGTGCCAGCAGCTTGGGCCAGGGGAGCACTGAAGCTTTCTTT
TRBV6-6,TRBJ2-7,-,-,CASSQDTYFSYEQYF,TGTGCCAGCAGTCAGGACACTTACTTCTCCTACGAGCAGTACTTC
TRBV19,TRBJ2-7,-,once,CASSAPGREQYF,TGTGCCAGTAGTGCCCCAGGGAGGGAGCAGTACTTC
TRBV5-6,TRBJ1-4,TRBD1,-,CASSFGAGGNEKLFF,TGTGCCAGCAGTTTCGGCGCAGGGGGTAATGAAAAACTGTTTTTT
TRBV4-2,TRBJ2-1,-,-,CASSQGHEQFF,TGTGCCAGCAGCCAAGGCCATGAGCAGTTCTTC
TRBV5-1,TRBJ1-3,-,-,CASSLDVYSGNTIYF,TGCGCCAGCAGCTTGGATGTCTACTCTGGAAACACCATATATTTT
TRBV4-1,TRBJ2-7,-,-,CASSEYVGASYEQYF,TGCGCCAGCAGCGAATACGTGGGGGCCTCCTACGAGCAGTACTTC
TRBV5-8,TRBJ2-7,-,-,CASSWARGAYEQYF,TGTGCCAGCAGCTGGGCCAGGGGGGCCTACGAGCAGTACTTC
TRBV27,TRBJ1-1,-,-,CASSLSGGRGTEAFF,TGTGCCAGCAGTTTATCGGGGGGGAGGGGCACTGAAGCTTTCTTT
TRBV6-4,TRBJ2-7,-,-,CASRTLPQGIAYEQYF,TGTGCCAGCAGAACCTTACCCCAGGGGATTGCCTACGAGCAGTACTTC
TRBV11-2,TRBJ2-7,TRBD2,-,CASSLDNLAGGAGEQYF,TGTGCCAGCAGCTTAGATAACCTAGCGGGAGGGGCTGGCGAGCAGTACTTC
TRBV19,TRBJ1-1,-,-,CASSFTWGGKGEWNTEAFF,TGTGCCAGTAGTTTCACTTGGGGGGGAAAGGGAGAATGGAACACTGAAGCTTTCTTT
TRBV7-8,TRBJ2-7,-,-,CASSAGSTYEQYF,TGTGCCAGCAGCGCCGGGTCCACCTACGAGCAGTACTTC
TRBV5-1,TRBJ2-1,TRBD2,-,CASSLGWLAERYNEQFF,TGCGCCAGCAGCTTGGGGTGGCTAGCGGAGAGGTACAATGAGCAGTTCTTC
TRBV6-5,TRBJ1-5,-,-,CASSYEGWGQPQHF,TGTGCCAGCAGTTACGAGGGGTGGGGTCAGCCCCAGCATTTT
TRBV5-1,TRBJ2-7,-,-,CASSLDGPSVGSYEQYF,TGCGCCAGCAGCTTGGACGGACCTAGCGTGGGCTCCTACGAGCAGTACTTC
TRBV6-6,TRBJ1-1,-,-,CASSYSSGGTEAFF,TGTGCCAGCAGTTACTCGTCGGGAGGTACTGAAGCTTTCTTT
TRBV4-2,TRBJ2-7,-,-,CASSQAEPREQYF,TGTGCCAGCAGCCAAGCCGAGCCAAGGGAGCAGTACTTC
TRBV30,TRBJ1-1,-,once,CAWSVTGSTEAFF,TGTGCCTGGAGCGTCACCGGAAGCACTGAAGCTTTCTTT
TRBV5-6,TRBJ2-1,TRBD2,-,CASSFVLTSGTPRNEQFF,TGTGCCAGCAGCTTCGTTCTTACGAGCGGGACCCCGAGGAATGAGCAGTTCTTC
TRBV7-3,TRBJ1-2,TRBD1,-,CASSRDQNRGTNGYTF,TGTGCCAGCAGCCGTGACCAAAACAGGGGAACAAACGGCTACACCTTC
TRBV5-1,TRBJ1-1,TRBD1,-,CASSYQGANTEAFF,TGCGCCAGCAGCTACCAGGGGGCCAACACTGAAGCTTTCTTT
TRBV4-1,TRBJ2-2,-,few,CASSQEGWNTGELFF,TGCGCCAGCAGCCAAGAAGGGTGGAACACCGGGGAGCTGTTTTTT
TRBV10-3,TRBJ2-7,TRBD2,-,CAISENWEGGEQYF,TGTGCCATCAGTGAGAACTGGGAGGGCGGGGAGCAGTACTTC
TRBV11-1,TRBJ1-2,TRBD1,-,CASSYTTGTANYGYTF,TGTGCCAGCAGCTATACGACCGGGACAGCGAACTATGGCTACACCTTC
TRBV7-2,TRBJ2-2,-,-,CASRPEPTGELFF,TGTGCCAGCAGACCAGAACCCACCGGGGAGCTGTTTTTT
TRBV5-4,TRBJ2-7,-,-,CASSPGRPGYEQYF,TGTGCCAGCAGCCCCGGGCGACCGGGCTACGAGCAGTACTTC
TRBV7-8,TRBJ1-6,-,-,CASSLGSGESSYNSPLHF,TGTGCCAGCAGCTTAGGGTCGGGCGAGAGCTCCTATAATTCACCCCTCCACTTT
TRBV12-5,TRBJ2-2,-,-,CASVAYGGGNTGELFF,TGTGCTAGTGTCGCTTACGGGGGAGGGAACACCGGGGAGCTGTTTTTT
TRBV7-3,TRBJ2-1,TRBD2,-,CASSSSGGYNEQFF,TGTGCCAGCAGCTCTAGCGGGGGATACAATGAGCAGTTCTTC
TRBV7-9,TRBJ2-5,-,-,CASSLVVGTGETQYF,TGTGCCAGCAGCTTAGTAGTGGGTACGGGAGAGACCCAGTACTTC
TRBV11-2,TRBJ1-3,-,-,CASSLKGLSGNTIYF,TGTGCCAGCAGCTTGAAGGGCCTGTCTGGAAACACCATATATTTT
TRBV5-1,TRBJ1-2,-,once,CASSLGQPHNYGYTF,TGCGCCAGCAGCTTGGGACAGCCTCATAACTATGGCTACACCTTC
TRBV11-2,TRBJ1-2,-,-,CASSLVVAGDLGYTF,TGTGCCAGCAGCTTAGTCGTGGCAGGGGATCTTGGCTACACCTTC
TRBV7-9,TRBJ1-4,-,-,CASSLLQSEDEKLFF,TGTGCCAGCAGCTTATTGCAGTCAGAGGATGAAAAACTGTTTTTT
TRBV27,TRBJ1-3,-,-,CASSFGQGNTIYF,TGTGCCAGCAGTTTTGGACAGGGAAACACCATATATTTT
TRBV27,TRBJ1-1,TRBD1,once,CASSKSAPGTGGLQNTEAFF,TGTGCCAGCAGCAAGAGTGCCCCGGGGACAGGGGGGCTTCAGAACACTGAAGCTTTCTTT
TRBV5-5,TRBJ1-2,-,-,CASSFPGTGTDYGYTF,TGTGCCAGCAGCTTTCCAGGAACAGGGACGGACTATGGCTACACCTTC
TRBV2,TRBJ1-2,-,-,CASRRQENYGYTF,TGTGCCAGCAGGCGACAGGAGAACTATGGCTACACCTTC